This record covers a single T cell receptor beta chain. Antigen: not known. This sample was included in a study of T cells in Graves' hyperthyroidism and ophthalmopathy. Regarding the study as a whole: Blood also showed most of the thyroid clonotypes that were expanded above 0.001. Classification by a 13 V-J model distinguished ophthalmopathy from stable hyperthyroidism.

Amplification targeted TCR beta CDR3 regions from RNA transcripts. A first-round RT-PCR of the TCR CDR3 used the HTBI primer set. TCRdb reprocessed the multiplex PCR reads with MiXCR, giving one entry per CDR3 protein. The sample lists more than 500,000 distinct CDR3 sequences, over 45% seen once, with about 43% in the top ten. Any patient presenting with uncontrolled infection, other autoimmune disease, pregnancy or lactation was left out. Diagnoses were established using clinical symptoms, serum thyroxine and TRAb, thyroid ultrasound and orbital computed tomography. The V gene's germline CDR1 is MDHEN and CDR2 SYDVKM. Trimming pared 8 bases from V and 4 bases from J, leaving 9 bases between. CDR3 length: 12 amino acids.

Sequenced: peripheral blood or thyroid tissue (not recorded which). This TCR derives from an adult woman with Graves' disease, either hyperthyroidism or ophthalmopathy (not recorded which). The V gene is TRBV28, the J gene TRBJ1-5; D gene ambiguous. The CDR3 coding sequence is TGTGCCAGCTTGGTTCCAAATCAGCCCCAGCATTTT. It is translated as CASLVPNQPQHF. Full variable domain (missing parts from reference TRBV28 and TRBJ1-5): DVKVTQSSRYLVKRTGEKVFLECVQDMDHENMFWYRQDPGLGLRLIYFSYDVKMKEKGDIPEGYSVSREKKERFSLILESASTNQTSMYLCASLVPNQPQHFGDGTRLSIL.